The 26 T cell receptor beta chains below all came from one sample that was sequenced in a study of blood T cells in healthy people across ages. Together with a sample-barcoded 5' primer, a J-beta primer mix was included in a second PCR lasting about 6 to 11 cycles. MiXCR was run by TCRdb on the 5' RACE reads, yielding one entry per CDR3 protein. The data show about 1.5 million distinct CDR3 sequences, approximately 42% seen once. Sequencing was carried out using blood. The source is a young woman in good health.

The rearrangement uses TRBV6-6 and TRBJ2-1; TRBD1 aligns across 9 bases. This CDR3 is built from 13 residues. Looked up from germline, CDR1 is MNHNY and CDR2 is SVGAGI (reference sequence). V dropped 5 bases and J dropped 10; count of bases not matched to a gene: 6. CDR3 sequence: CASSRQGEGEQFF. CDR3 nucleotides: TGTGCCAGCAGTCGACAGGGGGAAGGGGAGCAGTTCTTC.

A word on this clonotype: Since no conserved phenylalanine or tryptophan closes the CDR3, a read error is the likely cause. The limits of the CDR3 on the DNA are not certain, so only TCRdb's listed CDR3 is given. This chain uses TRBV28 with TRBJ2-1; the tabulated D call, TRBD1, remains unverified against the DNA. Germline assignment: CDR1 MDHEN and CDR2 SYDVKM. The CDR3 is made up of 13 amino acids, end residues included. The CDR3 spells CASSLGRGYTFGS.

The rearrangement uses TRBV30 and TRBJ1-2, with D unclear. The CDR3 is made up of 12 amino acids. Germline CDR1 reads GTSNPN; CDR2 reads SVGIG (reference sequence). V lost 0 bases and J 7 bases, leaving 9 bases between the germline ends. As DNA, the CDR3 is TGTGCCTGGAGTGTTCTCCGGGGTGGCTACACCTTC. It translates to CAWSVLRGGYTF.

This sequence joins TRBV27 and TRBJ2-5; D is possibly TRBD1 (6 bases). With the DNA end fitting TRBJ2-7 better, the J assignment may be wrong. Germline-derived CDR1 and CDR2 are MNHEY and SMNVEV (reference sequence). CDR3 length: 14 amino acids. Here the CDR3 reads CASSFLGRGYEQYF. The CDR3 nucleotides are TGTGCCAGCAGTTTCCTTGGCAGGGGCTACGAGCAGTACTTC.

This clonotype was picked up a small number of times. This sequence joins TRBV3-1 and TRBJ2-7; D gene unclear. The germline CDR1 and CDR2 sequences are LGHDT and YNNKEL (reference sequence). Trimming stripped 1 base from V and 4 bases from J, with 14 bases between. The CDR3 runs 15 residues. The CDR3 region has the DNA TGTGCCAGCAGCCAAGTGACCCAAACTTCGTACGAGCAGTACTTC. Protein sequence: CASSQVTQTSYEQYF.

This sequence joins TRBV21-1 and TRBJ2-7; the DNA was not used to check the table's D call, TRBD1. TRBV21-1 is annotated as a pseudogene. This CDR3 is 14 amino acids long. The CDR3 DNA reads TGTGCCAGCAACACGGGACAGGGCTACAATGAGCAGTACTTC. This encodes CASNTGQGYNEQYF.

V and J are TRBV29-1 and TRBJ2-1; possible D gene TRBD2, 5 bases. The CDR3 is 11 amino acids. Trimming shortened V by 7 bases and J by 15 bases, and 19 bases separated the two germline ends. CDR1 is SQVTM, CDR2 ANQGSEA, per germline. CDR3 in amino acids: CSALRERVPFF. The CDR3 coding sequence is TGCAGCGCCTTAAGGGAGAGGGTCCCGTTCTTC.

Details on this clonotype: A junction end diverges from the germline sequence, so it may reflect a read error. V and J are TRBV10-3 and TRBJ1-2, with D possibly being TRBD1 (5 bases). This CDR3 is built from 12 residues. CDR1 ENHRY and CDR2 SYGVKD come from the germline V gene. CDR3 sequence reads: CAISGTVYGHTF. DNA for the CDR3: TGTGCCATCAGCGGGACGGTCTATGGCCACACCTTC.

Ten or more counts support this clonotype. The chain joins TRBV6-1 to TRBJ1-4; 8 positions match TRBD1. The CDR3 length is 14 residues. Trimming took 1 base from V and 5 from J; bases not matched to a gene: 0. Looked up from germline, CDR1 is MNHNS and CDR2 is SASEGT. CDR3 sequence reads: CASSEDRGNEKLFF. CDR3 DNA: TGTGCCAGCAGTGAAGACAGGGGGAATGAAAAACTGTTTTTT.

This clonotype was seen only once. The chain recombines TRBV29-1 with TRBJ2-1; D remains ambiguous. Germline V CDR1 and CDR2: SQVTM, ANQGSEA. There are 12 residues in the CDR3. Trimming shortened V by 7 bases and J by 5 bases, and 12 bases separated the two germline ends. In DNA, the CDR3 is TGCAGCGCAATGGACGGCAACAATGAGCAGTTCTTC. This sequence encodes CSAMDGNNEQFF.

Worth noting for this clonotype: The junction does not match germline at one end; this may be a read error. The chain recombines TRBV29-1 with TRBJ1-2, with 12 bases fitting TRBD1. The CDR3 spans 14 residues. Germline CDR1 and CDR2: SQVTM and ANQGSEA. CDR3 DNA sequence: TGCAGCGTTCTTCGGGGACAGGGGGCCTATGGCCACACCTTC. This sequence encodes CSVLRGQGAYGHTF.

V is TRBV9 and J is TRBJ2-1; possibly TRBD2 for D (6 bases). With the DNA end fitting TRBJ2-7 better, the J assignment may be wrong. The CDR3 has 17 residues. Looked up from germline, CDR1 is SGDLS and CDR2 is YYNGEE. CDR3 residues: CASSVARAGSSYNEQYF. CDR3 in DNA: TGTGCCAGCAGCGTAGCTAGAGCGGGTAGCTCCTACAATGAGCAGTACTTC.

The table lists this clonotype with a few counts. This chain links TRBV7-2 with TRBJ1-4; possible D gene TRBD1, 5 bases. Trimming left V 4 bases short and J 7 bases short, with 16 bases between. The CDR3 extends over 15 amino acids. Germline V lookup: CDR1 SGHTA, CDR2 FQGNSA. CDR3 protein: CASSSLLRGGEKLFF. The DNA of the CDR3 is TGTGCCAGCAGCTCCCTACTTAGGGGAGGTGAAAAACTGTTTTTT. Looking up the rest from reference TRBV7-2 and TRBJ1-4 gives the full variable domain: GAGVSQSPSNKVTEKGKDVELRCDPISGHTALYWYRQSLGQGLEFLIYFQGNSAPDKSGLPSDRFSAERTGGSVSTLTIQRTQQEDSAVYLCASSSLLRGGEKLFFGSGTQLSVL.

This sequence joins TRBV27 and TRBJ2-1; a possible D gene is TRBD2 (5 bases). In germline, CDR1 is MNHEY, CDR2 SMNVEV (reference sequence). This CDR3 is 17 amino acids long. V was cut by 5 bases and J by 2 bases, with 19 bases left in between. The CDR3 DNA reads TGTGCCAGCAGTGGGTATCTGAGGGCGGCCCCCTACAATGAGCAGTTCTTC. This gives the protein CASSGYLRAAPYNEQFF.

On this clonotype itself: An end of the junction does not agree with germline; a read error may underlie this. The chain combines TRBV6-1 with TRBJ2-1; D is tentatively TRBD1 or TRBD2 (5 bases each). CDR1 is MNHNS, CDR2 SASEGT, per germline. There are 14 residues in the CDR3. CDR3 sequence (DNA): TGTGCCACCACCGGGACGCCCTCCTACAATGAGCGGTACTTC. Protein product: CATTGTPSYNERYF.

This rearrangement joins TRBV12-3 or TRBV12-4 to TRBJ2-5; no definite D call. The CDR3 runs 12 residues. V lost 6 bases and J lost 3, with 8 bases in between. The CDR3 protein is CASSNDEETQYF. The CDR3 DNA follows: TGTGCCAGCAGCAATGACGAAGAGACCCAGTACTTC.

This clonotype was seen only a few times. The rearrangement links TRBV7-2 to TRBJ2-7; D gene uncertain. Germline V gene lookup returns CDR1 SGHTA and CDR2 FQGNSA. V lost 4 bases, J lost 7 bases, and 11 bases lay in between. The length of the CDR3 is 12 residues. The CDR3 protein is CASSSSKYEQYF. For the CDR3, the DNA is TGTGCCAGCAGCTCCTCTAAGTATGAGCAGTACTTC.

This chain links TRBV27 with TRBJ2-7; 9 bases line up with TRBD1. The germline V gene encodes CDR1 MNHEY and CDR2 SMNVEV (reference sequence). Unmatched junction bases numbered 13, after V lost 5 bases and J lost 5 bases. The length of the CDR3 is 16 residues. CDR3 sequence: CASSPIAGTGLHEQYF. Written as DNA, the CDR3 is TGTGCCAGCAGTCCGATCGCCGGGACAGGGTTACACGAGCAGTACTTC.

The chain is built from TRBV7-2 and TRBJ2-2; D could derive from TRBD1 or TRBD2 (5 bases each). Trimming stripped 5 bases from V and 6 bases from J, with 10 bases between. CDR1 and CDR2 from the germline V gene are SGHTA and FQGNSA. The CDR3 has 13 residues. The CDR3 coding sequence is TGTGCCAGCAGCCCAGGGACGGCCGGGGAGCTGTTTTTT. This encodes CASSPGTAGELFF.

The chain has TRBV7-2 and TRBJ2-7; TRBD2 is a possible D gene (6 bases). The CDR3 runs 15 residues. CDR1 SGHTA and CDR2 FQGNSA come from the germline V gene. Between the trimmed V and J ends, which lost 1 base and 3 bases, there was a span of 13 bases. The CDR3 DNA reads as TGTGCCAGCAGCTTAGATAGGGGACTCTACTACGAGCAGTACTTC. This codes for CASSLDRGLYYEQYF.

In its sample, this clonotype was seen a few times. The chain has TRBV5-1 and TRBJ2-5, with 13 bases that match TRBD2. This CDR3 is built from 15 residues. Losses at the gene ends were 5 bases for V and 4 bases for J; bases not matched to a gene: 5. CDR1 SGHRS and CDR2 YFSETQ come from the germline V gene. The CDR3: CASSSGLAGVETQYF. CDR3 nucleotides: TGCGCCAGCAGTTCCGGACTAGCGGGGGTAGAGACCCAGTACTTC.

This clonotype has a handful of counts. V gene TRBV5-1 combines with J gene TRBJ1-1, with 7 positions matching TRBD1. CDR1 is SGHRS, CDR2 YFSETQ, per germline. V was pared by 0 bases and J by 3 bases, with 11 bases of the junction left unmatched. The CDR3 is 17 residues long. In nucleotides, the CDR3 is TGCGCCAGCAGCTTGGGGGGAACAGGGGTGACGGACACTGAAGCTTTCTTT. This sequence encodes CASSLGGTGVTDTEAFF.

Here the CDR3 reads CASGPGGANQPQHF. CDR3 nucleotides: TGTGCCAGCGGACCAGGGGGGGCCAATCAGCCCCAGCATTTT. The rearrangement joins TRBV12-3 or TRBV12-4 to TRBJ1-5, with 7 bases lining up with TRBD1. The CDR3 loop spans 14 amino acids. Trimming took 8 bases from V and 3 from J; bases not matched to a gene: 7.

A word on this clonotype: A read error may explain this, as a much larger clone is one base away. V is TRBV6-6 and J is TRBJ2-3; D gene uncertain. Germline-derived CDR1 and CDR2 are MNHNY and SVGAGI (reference sequence). CDR3 size: 14 residues. The CDR3 reads CASSYGVSTETQYF. For the CDR3, the DNA is TGTGCCAGCAGTTACGGGGTTAGCACAGAGACGCAGTATTTT.

The chain is built from TRBV6-2 or TRBV6-3 and TRBJ2-3; no reliable D call. The CDR3 extends over 14 amino acids. Looked up from germline, CDR1 is MNHEY and CDR2 is SVGEGT. V dropped 3 bases and J dropped 2 bases, with 9 bases sitting between them. The DNA of the CDR3 is TGTGCCAGCAGTTATGACTTGAACACAGATACGCAGTATTTT. Amino acids: CASSYDLNTDTQYF.

Note on this clonotype: Compared with germline, one end of the junction differs, possibly owing to a read error. This CDR3 reads CASSLNEGKNTEAFF. CDR3 nucleotides: TGTGCTAGCAGTTTGAATGAGGGCAAGAACACTGAAGCTTTCTTT. The chain carries TRBV12-3 or TRBV12-4 and TRBJ1-1; D remains ambiguous. CDR3 length: 15 amino acids.